One sample yielded the 21 T cell receptor beta chains listed below, sequenced in a study of graft-versus-host responses after intestinal transplantation. Their antigen targets remain unknown. Measured with immunoSEQ multiplex PCR; TCRdb has only the in-frame clones, and not every one. The sample has roughly 73,000 clones; around 86% are singletons. The sample in question was unstimulated CD8+ T cells sorted from spleen or lymph node cells, obtained before transplant. The receptors stem from a human donor who was the organ donor for an intestinal transplant.

The J gene is TRBJ2-7, the V gene TRBV4-1; D is undetermined. Looked up from germline, CDR1 is MGHRA and CDR2 is YSYEKL. The CDR3 runs to 12 residues. The V and J ends lost 5 bases and 0 bases respectively, with 5 bases between them. The CDR3 bases are TGCGCCAGCAGCGGTCGCTCCTACGAGCAGTACTTC. Its protein is CASSGRSYEQYF.

The genes are TRBV4-1 and TRBJ1-2; D possibly corresponds to TRBD1 (5 bases). This CDR3 spans 12 amino acids. V shed 5 bases and J shed 3 bases, with 7 bases lying between them. Looked up from germline, CDR1 is MGHRA and CDR2 is YSYEKL. The DNA for the CDR3 is TGCGCCAGCAGCGGGACGGACTATGGCTACACCTTC. It yields the protein CASSGTDYGYTF.

Comments on this clone: The sample contains more than one DNA sequence encoding this CDR3. The chain employs TRBV27 and TRBJ1-1; 8 positions match TRBD1. Germline loops: CDR1 MNHEY, CDR2 SMNVEV (reference sequence). The CDR3 has 12 amino acids. J was trimmed by 5 bases and V by 6 bases; bases with no gene match: 2. The chain's CDR3 is CASRTGGTEAFF. CDR3 sequence (DNA): TGTGCCAGCAGAACAGGGGGGACTGAAGCTTTCTTT.

The J gene is TRBJ1-2, the V gene TRBV27, with a tentative D call TRBD1 (5 bases). The V end was cut by 3 bases, the J end by 2 bases, with 10 bases between. The CDR3 sequence is 14 residues long. CDR1 and CDR2 (germline): MNHEY, SMNVEV (reference sequence). CDR3 nucleotides: TGTGCCAGCAGTTTTTCAGGGTTAAACTATGGCTACACCTTC. Protein: CASSFSGLNYGYTF.

The chain has TRBV14 and TRBJ2-7; no definite D call. Germline V gives CDR1 SGHDN, CDR2 FVKESK. This CDR3 spans 15 amino acids. Trimming pared 0 bases from V and 5 bases from J, leaving 14 bases between. CDR3: CASSQDHRLPHEQYF. Written as DNA, the CDR3 is TGTGCCAGCAGCCAAGACCACAGACTCCCCCACGAGCAGTACTTC.

The chain uses TRBV7-2 and TRBJ1-1, with D unclear. The CDR3 runs to 12 residues. V was trimmed by 2 bases and J by 8 bases, leaving 9 bases between them. CDR1 and CDR2 from the germline V gene are SGHTA and FQGNSA. Here the CDR3 reads CASSLTPGEAFF. The CDR3 bases are TGTGCCAGCAGCTTAACCCCGGGAGAAGCTTTCTTT.

The V and J genes are TRBV27 and TRBJ1-1; D not certain. With 2 bases removed from V and 4 bases from J, the gap between germline ends came to 8 bases. This CDR3 has 13 amino acids. CDR1 and CDR2 from the germline V gene are MNHEY and SMNVEV (reference sequence). The CDR3 protein is CASSLARTTEAFF. The CDR3, as DNA: TGTGCCAGCAGTTTAGCCCGGACCACTGAAGCTTTCTTT.

The chain uses TRBV5-1 and TRBJ2-7; D uncertain. The CDR3 runs 13 residues. V dropped 0 bases and J dropped 1 base, with 5 bases sitting between them. Germline V gene lookup returns CDR1 SGHRS and CDR2 YFSETQ. CDR3 bases: TGCGCCAGCAGCTTGGGCTATTCCTACGAGCAGTACTTC. Translation gives CASSLGYSYEQYF.

The genes are TRBV5-1 and TRBJ2-5; D is undetermined. V lost 2 bases and J 5 bases, leaving 7 bases between the germline ends. The CDR3 runs 12 residues. Germline values: CDR1 SGHRS, CDR2 YFSETQ. CDR3 in DNA: TGCGCCAGCAGCTTCGGAAGGGAGACCCAGTACTTC. Translated: CASSFGRETQYF.

V usage is TRBV27 and J usage is TRBJ2-7; no reliable D call. The CDR3 extends over 14 amino acids. CDR1 MNHEY and CDR2 SMNVEV come from the germline V gene (reference sequence). V shed 3 bases and J shed 2 bases, with 11 bases lying between them. The CDR3 DNA follows: TGTGCCAGCAGTTTGGCAGCCAACCCCTACGAGCAGTACTTC. This gives the protein CASSLAANPYEQYF.

The V gene is TRBV5-1, the J gene TRBJ1-1; D remains unclear. CDR1 and CDR2 from the germline V gene are SGHRS and YFSETQ. The CDR3 contains 14 residues. Deletions cut 5 bases from V and 0 bases from J, with 11 bases between. This CDR3 reads CASSPGPLNTEAFF. CDR3 nucleotide sequence: TGCGCCAGCAGTCCGGGCCCGCTGAACACTGAAGCTTTCTTT.

The genes are TRBV27 and TRBJ1-2, with a possible D match to TRBD1 (5 bases). V lost 5 bases to trimming and J lost 3 bases, with 13 bases between them. Germline values: CDR1 MNHEY, CDR2 SMNVEV (reference sequence). This CDR3 region has 14 residues. CDR3 residues: CASSPPGPHYGYTF. DNA of the CDR3: TGTGCCAGCAGTCCGCCGGGGCCTCACTATGGCTACACCTTC.

The V and J genes are TRBV4-1 and TRBJ1-1, with 9 bases identical to TRBD1. The V gene's germline CDR1 is MGHRA and CDR2 YSYEKL. Trimming at V came to 1 base and at J to 6 bases, leaving 9 bases not matched to a gene. This CDR3 contains 16 residues. The CDR3 coding sequence is TGCGCCAGCAGCCAAGGGGTGTACAGGGGGCAAGCTGAAGCTTTCTTT. Translating it yields CASSQGVYRGQAEAFF.

The chain is built from TRBV6-5 and TRBJ2-3; perhaps TRBD1 as D (5 bases). V lost 6 bases to trimming and J lost 4 bases, with 14 bases between them. Germline assignment: CDR1 MNHEY and CDR2 SVGAGI. The CDR3 has 14 amino acids. The CDR3 sequence is CASSSQGAPDTQYF. The CDR3 nucleotides are TGTGCCAGCAGCTCCCAAGGGGCCCCAGATACGCAGTATTTT.

CDR3 DNA sequence: TGTGCCAGCAGCATGCTCCGGGACAGCGTGCGTCACGAGCAGTACTTC. It specifies CASSMLRDSVRHEQYF. The V gene is TRBV2, the J gene TRBJ2-7, with TRBD1 matching 7 bases. CDR1 is SNHLY, CDR2 FYNNEI, per germline. The V gene end was trimmed by 6 bases and the J gene end by 5 bases; junction bases not matched to a gene: 16. This CDR3 region has 16 residues. The whole variable domain, filled in from reference TRBV2 and TRBJ2-7, reads EPEVTQTPSHQVTQMGQEVILRCVPISNHLYFYWYRQILGQKVEFLVSFYNNEISEKSEIFDDQFSVERPDGSNFTLKIRSTKLEDSAMYFCASSMLRDSVRHEQYFGPGTRLTVT.

This chain joins TRBV9 and TRBJ1-3; no clear D. V dropped 0 bases and J dropped 1 base, with 11 bases sitting between them. Germline assignment: CDR1 SGDLS and CDR2 YYNGEE. This CDR3 has 16 amino acids. CDR3 sequence: CASSVGHTASGNTIYF. CDR3 in DNA: TGTGCCAGCAGCGTAGGTCACACAGCGTCTGGAAACACCATATATTTT.

The chain joins TRBV18 to TRBJ1-1; D ambiguous. V was cut by 2 bases and J by 1 base, with 11 bases left in between. The CDR3 extends over 15 amino acids. Looked up from germline, CDR1 is KGHSH and CDR2 is LQKENI. Here the CDR3 DNA reads TGTGCCAGCTCACCAGGACGGATAAGGAACACTGAAGCTTTCTTT. Translated: CASSPGRIRNTEAFF.

The chain couples TRBV19 to TRBJ1-2, with 7 bases identical to TRBD1. The germline gives CDR1 LNHDA, CDR2 SQIVND (reference sequence). V shed 5 bases, J shed 2 bases, and the junction held 2 bases outside the gene matches. There are 13 residues in the CDR3. The CDR3 protein is CASSWTGNYGYTF. The CDR3 DNA is TGTGCCAGTAGTTGGACAGGAAACTATGGCTACACCTTC.

The V call is TRBV28, the J call TRBJ2-5, with a weak D call TRBD2 (6 bases). Trimming took off 2 bases at V and 1 base at J, with 17 bases between the two ends. Per germline, CDR1 MDHEN and CDR2 SYDVKM. The CDR3 has 17 amino acids. For the CDR3, the DNA is TGTGCCAGCAGTTTAGTCTCCGCGGGAAGGTTCCAAGAGACCCAGTACTTC. The encoded protein is CASSLVSAGRFQETQYF. Filled out from reference TRBV28 and TRBJ2-5, the complete variable domain reads DVKVTQSSRYLVKRTGEKVFLECVQDMDHENMFWYRQDPGLGLRLIYFSYDVKMKEKGDIPEGYSVSREKKERFSLILESASTNQTSMYLCASSLVSAGRFQETQYFGPGTRLLVL.

Only one count was recorded for this clone. The chain joins TRBV27 to TRBJ1-2, with D possibly being TRBD1 (6 bases). The V end lost 7 bases, the J end lost 0 bases, and 24 bases lay between the germline ends. Germline values: CDR1 MNHEY, CDR2 SMNVEV (reference sequence). The CDR3 is 18 residues long. CDR3 sequence: CASTPYGTGAGANYGYTF. The DNA for the CDR3 is TGTGCCAGCACCCCTTATGGGACGGGGGCCGGAGCTAACTATGGCTACACCTTC.

The DNA for the CDR3 is TGTGCCAGCAGTGAATTTAGCACAGCCGAGTTCTTC. It specifies CASSEFSTAEFF. V and J are TRBV6-1 and TRBJ2-1; D is unclear. The CDR3 length is 12 residues. V gave up 2 bases and J gave up 14 bases, with 13 bases separating them. Germline lookup yields CDR1 MNHNS and CDR2 SASEGT.